Each of the 6 T cell receptor beta chains below was sequenced from the same sample in a study of blood T cell repertoires in COVID-19. Clones were sequenced by immunoSEQ multiplex PCR, and TCRdb holds only the in-frame ones, with some missing. This table holds about 200,000 clones, roughly 87% found once. The sample comprised PBMCs or T cells enriched from blood (not recorded which). The receptors here all came from a middle-aged woman with acute COVID-19.

The chain has TRBV7-7 and TRBJ2-2, with D perhaps matching TRBD1 (6 bases). V lost 5 bases, J lost 2 bases, and 12 bases lay in between. Germline CDR1 SSHAT, CDR2 FNYEAQ (reference sequence). This CDR3 has 15 amino acids. CDR3 nucleotide sequence: TGTGCCAGCAGCCCGACAGGAGCTAACACCGGGGAGCTGTTTTTT. Translation gives CASSPTGANTGELFF.

V gene TRBV6-2 or TRBV6-3 combines with J gene TRBJ2-5; TRBD2 aligns across 11 bases. Trimming took 5 bases from V and 1 from J; bases not matched to a gene: 6. The CDR3 covers 16 residues. The V gene's germline CDR1 is MNHEY and CDR2 SVGEGT. The CDR3 bases are TGTGCCAGCAGTGTCTTTGGGACTAGCGGCCAAGAGACCCAGTACTTC. It translates to CASSVFGTSGQETQYF.

Here the CDR3 reads CASSGTSGRNEQFF. In DNA, the CDR3 is TGCGCCAGCAGCGGGACTAGCGGACGGAATGAGCAGTTCTTC. V gene TRBV5-1 combines with J gene TRBJ2-1, with 11 bases aligning to TRBD2. V lost 4 bases to trimming and J lost 7 bases; unmatched junction nucleotides: 4. Germline loops: CDR1 SGHRS, CDR2 YFSETQ. The CDR3 is 14 amino acids. Full variable domain (remainder filled in from reference TRBV5-1 and TRBJ2-1): KAGVTQTPRYLIKTRGQQVTLSCSPISGHRSVSWYQQTPGQGLQFLFEYFSETQRNKGNFPGRFSGRQFSNSRSEMNVSTLELGDSALYLCASSGTSGRNEQFFGPGTRLTVL.

The chain links TRBV7-9 to TRBJ2-1; D is undetermined. CDR1 is SEHNR and CDR2 is FQNEAQ in the germline V gene (reference sequence). The CDR3 is 13 amino acids. Trimming pared 1 base from V and 10 bases from J, leaving 11 bases between. DNA of the CDR3: TGTGCCAGCAGCTTAGGGAACAGACCCGAGCAGTTCTTC. This translates into CASSLGNRPEQFF.

J is TRBJ1-2 and V is TRBV6-6; the match to TRBD1 covers 7 bases. Germline CDR1 and CDR2: MNHNY and SVGAGI (reference sequence). V lost 6 bases, J lost 3 bases, and 7 bases stayed unmatched. CDR3 length equals 14 residues. The CDR3 sequence is CASSPDRAYYGYTF. The CDR3 DNA follows: TGTGCCAGCAGCCCAGACAGGGCATACTATGGCTACACCTTC.

This clone appeared a single time. The chain joins TRBV4-1 to TRBJ2-2, with 7 bases identical to TRBD2. Germline values: CDR1 MGHRA, CDR2 YSYEKL. The length of the CDR3 is 18 residues. Unmatched junction bases numbered 12, after V lost 0 bases and J lost 5 bases. Here the CDR3 reads CASSQDSNGPRGTGELFF. In DNA, the CDR3 is TGCGCCAGCAGCCAAGATTCAAACGGACCGCGGGGGACCGGGGAGCTGTTTTTT.